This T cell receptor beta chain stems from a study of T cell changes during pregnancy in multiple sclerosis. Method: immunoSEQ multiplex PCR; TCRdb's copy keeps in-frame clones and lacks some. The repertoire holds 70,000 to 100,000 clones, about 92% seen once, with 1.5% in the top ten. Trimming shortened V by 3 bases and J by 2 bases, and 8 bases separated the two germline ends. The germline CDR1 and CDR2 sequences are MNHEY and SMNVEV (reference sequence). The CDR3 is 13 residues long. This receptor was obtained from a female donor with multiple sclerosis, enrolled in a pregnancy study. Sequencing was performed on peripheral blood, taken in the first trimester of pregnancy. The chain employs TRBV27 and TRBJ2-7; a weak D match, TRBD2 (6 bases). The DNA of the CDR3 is TGTGCCAGCAGTTTTTGGGGGGCCTACGAGCAGTACTTC. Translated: CASSFWGAYEQYF.